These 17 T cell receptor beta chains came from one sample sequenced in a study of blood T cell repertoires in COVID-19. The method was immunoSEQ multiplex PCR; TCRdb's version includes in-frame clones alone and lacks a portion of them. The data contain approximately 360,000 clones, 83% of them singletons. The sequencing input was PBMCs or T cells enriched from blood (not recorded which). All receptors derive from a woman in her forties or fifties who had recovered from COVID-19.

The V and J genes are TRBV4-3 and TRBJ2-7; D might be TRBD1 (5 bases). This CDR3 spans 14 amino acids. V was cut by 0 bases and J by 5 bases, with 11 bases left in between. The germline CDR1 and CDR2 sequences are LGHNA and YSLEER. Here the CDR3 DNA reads TGCGCCAGCAGCCAAGACGCCAGGGTCCACGAGCAGTACTTC. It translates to CASSQDARVHEQYF.

CDR3 nucleotides: TGTGCCAGCAGCCCTCTGGGACAAAATAACTATGGCTACACCTTC. Translating it yields CASSPLGQNNYGYTF. The rearrangement joins TRBV11-1 to TRBJ1-2; TRBD1 is a possible D gene (6 bases). Trimming took 5 bases from V and 1 from J, leaving 14 bases between them. This CDR3 region has 15 residues. Per the germline V gene, CDR1 is SGHAT and CDR2 is FQDESV (reference sequence). Drawing the rest from reference TRBV11-1 and TRBJ1-2, the complete variable domain is EAEVAQSPRYKITEKSQAVAFWCDPISGHATLYWYRQILGQGPELLVQFQDESVVDDSQLPKDRFSAERLKGVDSTLKIQPAELGDSAMYLCASSPLGQNNYGYTFGSGTRLTVV.

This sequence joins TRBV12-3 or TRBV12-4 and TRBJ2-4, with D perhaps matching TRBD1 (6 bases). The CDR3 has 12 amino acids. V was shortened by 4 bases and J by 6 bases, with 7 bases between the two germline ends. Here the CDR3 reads CASSSDRNIQYF. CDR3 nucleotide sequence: TGTGCCAGCAGTTCGGACAGAAACATTCAGTACTTC.

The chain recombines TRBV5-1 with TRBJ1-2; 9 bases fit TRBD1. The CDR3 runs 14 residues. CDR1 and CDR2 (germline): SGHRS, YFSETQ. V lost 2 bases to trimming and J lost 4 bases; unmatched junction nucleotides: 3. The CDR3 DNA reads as TGCGCCAGCAGCTTCGGGACAGGGACCTATGGCTACACCTTC. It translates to CASSFGTGTYGYTF.

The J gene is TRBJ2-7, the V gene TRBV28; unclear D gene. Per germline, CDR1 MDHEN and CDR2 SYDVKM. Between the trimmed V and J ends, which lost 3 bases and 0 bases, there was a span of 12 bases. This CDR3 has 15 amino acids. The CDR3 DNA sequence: TGTGCCAGCAGTTTGAACTTCAACCCCTCCTACGAGCAGTACTTC. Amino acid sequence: CASSLNFNPSYEQYF.

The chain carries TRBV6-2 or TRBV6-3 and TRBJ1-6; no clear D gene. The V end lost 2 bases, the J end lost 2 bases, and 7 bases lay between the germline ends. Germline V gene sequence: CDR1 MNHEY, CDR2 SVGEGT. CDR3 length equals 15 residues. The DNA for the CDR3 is TGTGCCAGCAGTTACCTGAACACCTATAATTCACCCCTCCACTTT. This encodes CASSYLNTYNSPLHF.

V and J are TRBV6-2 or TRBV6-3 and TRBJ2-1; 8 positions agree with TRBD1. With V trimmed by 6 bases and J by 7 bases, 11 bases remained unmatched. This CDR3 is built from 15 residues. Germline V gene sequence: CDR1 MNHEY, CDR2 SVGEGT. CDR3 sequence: CASSHRQGIANEQFF. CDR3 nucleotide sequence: TGTGCCAGCAGCCACCGACAGGGGATCGCGAATGAGCAGTTCTTC.

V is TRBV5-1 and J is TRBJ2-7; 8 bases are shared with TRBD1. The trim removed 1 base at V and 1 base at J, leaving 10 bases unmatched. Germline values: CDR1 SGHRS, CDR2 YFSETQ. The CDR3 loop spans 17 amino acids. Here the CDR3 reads CASSLWPQGQGSYEQYF. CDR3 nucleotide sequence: TGCGCCAGCAGCTTGTGGCCCCAAGGACAGGGATCCTACGAGCAGTACTTC.

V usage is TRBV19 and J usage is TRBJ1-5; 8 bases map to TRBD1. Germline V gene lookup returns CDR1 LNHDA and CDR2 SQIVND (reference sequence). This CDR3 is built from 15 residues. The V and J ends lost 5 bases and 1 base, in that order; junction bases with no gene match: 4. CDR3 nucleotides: TGTGCCAGTAGTCGAGACAGGGGCAGCAATCAGCCCCAGCATTTT. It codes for CASSRDRGSNQPQHF.

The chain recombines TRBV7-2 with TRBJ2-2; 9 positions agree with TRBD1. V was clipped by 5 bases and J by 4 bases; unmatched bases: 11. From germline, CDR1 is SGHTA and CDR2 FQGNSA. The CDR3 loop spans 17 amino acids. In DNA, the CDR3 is TGTGCCAGCAGCCAAACAGGGACAGGGTTTTCCACCGGGGAGCTGTTTTTT. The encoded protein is CASSQTGTGFSTGELFF.

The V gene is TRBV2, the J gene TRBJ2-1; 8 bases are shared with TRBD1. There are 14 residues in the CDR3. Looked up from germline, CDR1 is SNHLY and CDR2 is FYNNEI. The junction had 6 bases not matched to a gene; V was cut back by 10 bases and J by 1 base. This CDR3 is CATSGQGSYNEQFF. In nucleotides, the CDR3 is TGTGCCACTTCCGGACAGGGTTCCTACAATGAGCAGTTCTTC. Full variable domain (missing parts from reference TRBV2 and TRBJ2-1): EPEVTQTPSHQVTQMGQEVILRCVPISNHLYFYWYRQILGQKVEFLVSFYNNEISEKSEIFDDQFSVERPDGSNFTLKIRSTKLEDSAMYFCATSGQGSYNEQFFGPGTRLTVL.

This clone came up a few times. DNA of the CDR3: TGTGCCAGCAGCCAAGATTTCGCGGGGGGACTGCCCTACAATGAGCAGTTCTTC. It translates to CASSQDFAGGLPYNEQFF. This chain uses TRBV3-1 (or the pseudogene TRBV3-2) with TRBJ2-1; 8 nucleotides agree with TRBD2. This CDR3 is built from 18 residues. V lost 0 bases and J lost 2; bases outside the gene matches: 9. Germline V lookup: CDR1 LGHDT, CDR2 YNNKEL (reference sequence).

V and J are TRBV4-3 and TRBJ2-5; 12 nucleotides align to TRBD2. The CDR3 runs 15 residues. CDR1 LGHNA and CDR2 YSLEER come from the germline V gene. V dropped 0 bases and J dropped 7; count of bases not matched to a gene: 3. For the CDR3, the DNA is TGCGCCAGCAGCCAAGACATACTAGCGGGGGGGACCCAGTACTTC. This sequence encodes CASSQDILAGGTQYF.

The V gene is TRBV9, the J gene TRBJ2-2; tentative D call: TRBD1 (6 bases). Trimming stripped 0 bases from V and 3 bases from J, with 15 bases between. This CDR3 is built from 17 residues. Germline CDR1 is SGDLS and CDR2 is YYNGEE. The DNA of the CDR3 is TGTGCCAGCAGCGTAGCGGCCGGACAGACTCACACCGGGGAGCTGTTTTTT. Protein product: CASSVAAGQTHTGELFF.

CDR3 in DNA: TGTGCCAGCAGCCGCCAGGACAGCTCAACTAATGAAAAACTGTTTTTT. It translates to CASSRQDSSTNEKLFF. This sequence joins TRBV7-3 and TRBJ1-4; D might be TRBD1 (6 bases). CDR3 size: 16 residues. V lost 5 bases and J lost 0, with 13 bases in between. CDR1 and CDR2 from the germline V gene are SGHTA and FQGTGA. Full variable domain (missing parts from reference TRBV7-3 and TRBJ1-4): GAGVSQTPSNKVTEKGKYVELRCDPISGHTALYWYRQSLGQGPEFLIYFQGTGAADDSGLPNDRFFAVRPEGSVSTLKIQRTERGDSAVYLCASSRQDSSTNEKLFFGSGTQLSVL.

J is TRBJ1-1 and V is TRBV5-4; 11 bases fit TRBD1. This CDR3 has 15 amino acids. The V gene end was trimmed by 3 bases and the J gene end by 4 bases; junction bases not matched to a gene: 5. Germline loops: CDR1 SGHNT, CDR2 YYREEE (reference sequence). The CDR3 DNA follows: TGTGCCAGCAGCTCCGGACAGGGGGCTGGCACTGAAGCTTTCTTT. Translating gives CASSSGQGAGTEAFF.

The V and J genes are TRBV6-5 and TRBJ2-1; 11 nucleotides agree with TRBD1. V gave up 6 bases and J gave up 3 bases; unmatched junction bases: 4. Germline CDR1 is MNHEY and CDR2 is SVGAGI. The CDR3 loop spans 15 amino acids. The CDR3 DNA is TGTGCCAGCAGGCGGGGGACAGGGGGCTACAATGAGCAGTTCTTC. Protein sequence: CASRRGTGGYNEQFF.